These 24 T cell receptor beta chains share one sample of origin, sequenced in a study of neurological immune-mediated disorders. The sample's time point: longitudinal time-point 2. Using its own MiXCR run on the 5' RACE reads, TCRdb lists one record per CDR3 protein. Of fewer than 70,000 distinct CDR3 sequences listed, roughly 9.8% were seen once; the top ten hold roughly an eighth. The sequenced material came from PBMCs. These receptors were collected from a man aged 30-40 years in good health.

This clonotype was recorded many times. The gene calls are TRBV28 and TRBJ1-5; D is possibly TRBD1 (6 bases). The length of the CDR3 is 14 residues. V lost 3 bases and J lost 6, with 12 bases in between. Per germline, CDR1 MDHEN and CDR2 SYDVKM. This CDR3 is CASSFGTSGQPQHF. CDR3 nucleotide sequence: TGTGCCAGCAGTTTTGGGACATCGGGTCAGCCCCAGCATTTT.

About this clonotype itself: A much larger clone differs from this one at a single base, so this may be a read error. The genes are TRBV5-1 and TRBJ1-1, with D unresolved. The CDR3 totals 15 residues. In germline, CDR1 is SGHRS, CDR2 YFSETQ. CDR3 in DNA: TGCGCCAGCAGCTTGGGTGGGCACTCGAACACTGAAGGTTTCTTT. Residues: CASSLGGHSNTEGFF.

V and J are TRBV18 and TRBJ1-3; D remains unclear. The germline CDR1 and CDR2 sequences are KGHSH and LQKENI. This CDR3 is 14 amino acids long. V was pared by 3 bases and J by 2 bases, with 8 bases between. The CDR3 DNA reads as TGTGCCAGCTCACCCGACACAGCTGGAAACACCATATATTTT. This codes for CASSPDTAGNTIYF.

This chain joins TRBV6-1 and TRBJ2-7, with D perhaps TRBD1 or TRBD2 (6 bases each). The germline CDR1 and CDR2 sequences are MNHNS and SASEGT. V gave up 0 bases and J gave up 0 bases, with 12 bases separating them. The CDR3 totals 16 residues. The DNA of the CDR3 is TGTGCCAGCAGTGAAGCGTGGAGGGACAACTCCTACGAGCAGTACTTC. It codes for CASSEAWRDNSYEQYF.

In this sample, this clonotype turned up many times. V and J are TRBV6-6 and TRBJ2-7, with D unresolved. This CDR3 comprises 13 residues. Germline CDR1 and CDR2: MNHNY and SVGAGI (reference sequence). The V end was cut by 4 bases, the J end by 2 bases, with 9 bases between. The CDR3 here is CASSFTPTYEQYF. In nucleotides, the CDR3 is TGTGCCAGCAGTTTCACCCCCACCTACGAGCAGTACTTC.

The chain employs TRBV20-1 and TRBJ2-1, with D tentatively TRBD1 or TRBD2 (5 bases each). CDR3 length: 14 amino acids. Germline lookup yields CDR1 DFQATT and CDR2 SNEGSKA (reference sequence). Trimming removed 3 bases at V and 0 bases at J, with 9 bases between. The CDR3 protein is CSARGERSYNEQFF. For the CDR3, the DNA is TGCAGTGCTAGGGGGGAGCGCTCCTACAATGAGCAGTTCTTC.

This clonotype was picked up many times. The genes are TRBV9 and TRBJ2-2, with D tentatively TRBD2 (6 bases). V lost 1 base, J lost 3 bases, and 28 bases lay in between. Germline values: CDR1 SGDLS, CDR2 YYNGEE. The CDR3 runs to 21 residues. CDR3 sequence (DNA): TGTGCCAGCAGCGTATACCACCCGTCGGTGGAACGGGAGAGGTACACCGGGGAGCTGTTTTTT. Translating it yields CASSVYHPSVERERYTGELFF.

This clonotype came up many times. The rearrangement joins TRBV29-1 to TRBJ1-4; TRBD1 agrees at 7 bases. The CDR3 length is 13 residues. V lost 7 bases and J lost 6; bases outside the gene matches: 8. Germline V gives CDR1 SQVTM, CDR2 ANQGSEA. CDR3 sequence (DNA): TGCAGCGCCAAGACAGGGTCGTATGAAAAACTGTTTTTT. Translated: CSAKTGSYEKLFF.

This clonotype was seen ten or more times. The V call is TRBV20-1, the J call TRBJ1-5, with TRBD1 matching over 7 bases. Germline trimming cut 6 bases from V and 5 bases from J; bases unmatched to any gene: 10. The length of the CDR3 is 14 residues. Germline CDR1 DFQATT, CDR2 SNEGSKA (reference sequence). The CDR3 region is CSAWDSAGYQPQHF. The CDR3 nucleotides read TGCAGTGCCTGGGACAGCGCGGGGTATCAGCCCCAGCATTTT.

In its sample, this clonotype was seen many times. This chain joins TRBV6-1 and TRBJ2-7; 9 bases map to TRBD1. V was pared by 5 bases and J by 2 bases, with 7 bases of the junction left unmatched. CDR1 MNHNS and CDR2 SASEGT come from the germline V gene. The CDR3 extends over 15 amino acids. CDR3 DNA sequence: TGTGCCAGCAGTACCGGGACAGGGAGCCCCTACGAGCAGTACTTC. Translated: CASSTGTGSPYEQYF.

This clonotype was seen at least ten times. The V and J genes are TRBV5-1 and TRBJ2-3; 8 bases match TRBD1. CDR1 and CDR2 from the germline V gene are SGHRS and YFSETQ. The CDR3 extends over 15 amino acids. V lost 3 bases and J lost 3; bases outside the gene matches: 6. As DNA, the CDR3 is TGCGCCAGCAGCTATCTCACAGGGGGGACAGATACGCAGTATTTT. Its translation is CASSYLTGGTDTQYF.

A word on this clonotype: At one boundary the junction diverges from the germline segment, which might be a read error. This chain links TRBV5-1 with TRBJ1-4; no clear D. CDR1 is SGHRS, CDR2 YFSETQ, per germline. This CDR3 is built from 14 residues. The CDR3 loop reads CASILEATNEKLFF. CDR3 nucleotides: TGCGCCAGCATCTTGGAGGCAACTAATGAAAAACTGTTTTTT.

This clonotype was counted many times. V and J are TRBV20-1 and TRBJ1-2; D ambiguous. Trimming shortened V by 5 bases and J by 3 bases, and 4 bases separated the two germline ends. Per the germline V gene, CDR1 is DFQATT and CDR2 is SNEGSKA (reference sequence). This CDR3 is 10 amino acids long. The DNA for the CDR3 is TGCAGTGCTTCGGACTATGGCTACACCTTC. Protein sequence: CSASDYGYTF.

This clonotype has ten or more counts. CDR3 in DNA: TGCGCCAGCAGCTCGGGTCCCCCCGGGAGAGTGAAGACCGGGGAGCTGTTTTTT. Protein sequence: CASSSGPPGRVKTGELFF. The V call is TRBV4-1, the J call TRBJ2-2; D is perhaps TRBD2 (6 bases). Germline-derived CDR1 and CDR2 are MGHRA and YSYEKL. The CDR3 contains 18 residues. V lost 5 bases, J lost 5 bases, and 24 bases lay in between.

There are many counts of this clonotype. The chain is built from TRBV7-9 and TRBJ1-2, with TRBD1 matching 9 bases. CDR1 SEHNR and CDR2 FQNEAQ come from the germline V gene (reference sequence). V lost 3 bases to trimming and J lost 8 bases; unmatched junction nucleotides: 7. The CDR3 covers 14 residues. The CDR3 sequence is CASSFDRGARGYTF. The CDR3 coding sequence is TGTGCCAGCAGCTTTGACAGGGGGGCTAGAGGCTACACCTTC.

This clonotype appeared many times. V is TRBV20-1 and J is TRBJ1-4; D not certain. The CDR3 is made up of 11 amino acids. Germline V gene lookup returns CDR1 DFQATT and CDR2 SNEGSKA (reference sequence). V lost 0 bases and J lost 6, with 2 bases in between. The CDR3 DNA reads TGCAGTGCTAGAGATGATGAAAAACTGTTTTTT. The encoded protein is CSARDDEKLFF.

In this sample, this clonotype turned up many times. The chain combines TRBV5-1 with TRBJ2-5; D is possibly TRBD1 or TRBD2 (5 bases each). In germline, CDR1 is SGHRS, CDR2 YFSETQ. V lost 0 bases and J 4 bases, leaving 16 bases between the germline ends. The CDR3 consists of 16 residues. The CDR3 region has the DNA TGCGCCAGCAGCTTGGAAGGGCAGGGAGTGGGAGAGACCCAGTACTTC. Translation gives CASSLEGQGVGETQYF.

This clonotype was seen more than once but under ten times. The chain has TRBV7-3 and TRBJ1-6, with 10 bases fitting TRBD1. The germline V gene encodes CDR1 SGHTA and CDR2 FQGTGA. The CDR3 extends over 15 amino acids. Trimming at V came to 5 bases and at J to 7 bases, leaving 5 bases not matched to a gene. The CDR3 DNA reads TGTGCCAGCAGCCGCTTGGGACAGGGGAATTCACCCCTCCACTTT. It is translated as CASSRLGQGNSPLHF.

At least ten counts were recorded for this clonotype. The CDR3 region has the DNA TGCAGCGCCCAGATCTCTCAGGGTGGAGAGCAGTACTTC. Translation gives CSAQISQGGEQYF. This chain uses TRBV29-1 with TRBJ2-7, with a tentative D call TRBD1 (5 bases). Germline values: CDR1 SQVTM, CDR2 ANQGSEA. There are 13 residues in the CDR3. The V and J ends lost 7 bases and 7 bases respectively, with 20 bases between them.

In this sample, this clonotype turned up many times. The J gene is TRBJ1-2, the V gene TRBV27; D unclear. Germline assignment: CDR1 MNHEY and CDR2 SMNVEV (reference sequence). This CDR3 is 13 amino acids long. Between the trimmed V and J ends, which lost 8 bases and 0 bases, there was a span of 10 bases. The CDR3: CASAEQPNYGYTF. CDR3 coding DNA: TGTGCCAGCGCCGAACAGCCTAACTATGGCTACACCTTC.

This clonotype occurred many times. The rearrangement uses TRBV10-3 and TRBJ2-7; 11 positions match TRBD2. The CDR3 totals 16 residues. Germline loops: CDR1 ENHRY, CDR2 SYGVKD. J gave up 0 bases and V 0 bases, and 1 base lay outside the gene matches. The CDR3 region is CAISESTSGSSYEQYF. CDR3 DNA sequence: TGTGCCATCAGTGAGTCAACTAGCGGGAGCTCCTACGAGCAGTACTTC.

This chain links TRBV6-6 with TRBJ2-7; TRBD1 matches 9 bases. Looked up from germline, CDR1 is MNHNY and CDR2 is SVGAGI (reference sequence). The trim removed 6 bases at V and 5 bases at J, leaving 14 bases unmatched. The CDR3 has 16 amino acids. The CDR3 sequence: CASSLRAGTGSDEQYF. In nucleotides, the CDR3 is TGTGCCAGCAGCCTCAGAGCCGGGACAGGGTCCGACGAGCAGTACTTC.

On this clonotype itself: This sequence may be a read error, since a much larger clone differs from it by one base. The V call is TRBV12-3 or TRBV12-4, the J call TRBJ1-3; possible D gene TRBD1, 5 bases. Trimming took 9 bases from V and 5 from J, leaving 14 bases between them. The CDR3 spans 13 residues. CDR3 DNA sequence: TGTGCCAGTCGGACATGGACTAGAAACACCATATATTTT. Protein sequence: CASRTWTRNTIYF.

At least ten counts were recorded for this clonotype. The chain is built from TRBV7-3 and TRBJ2-1; D may be TRBD2 (6 bases). The CDR3 consists of 16 residues. Germline V gene data show CDR1 as SGHTA and CDR2 as FQGTGA. Trimming stripped 3 bases from V and 6 bases from J, with 18 bases between. The CDR3 region has the DNA TGTGCCAGCAGCTTCTTTATAGCGGAGGCCCCCAATGAGCAGTTCTTC. This translates into CASSFFIAEAPNEQFF.